These 5 T cell receptor beta chains were sequenced from one sample in a study of OX40 agonist ivuxolimab in advanced cancers. Clones were read by immunoSEQ multiplex PCR, and TCRdb kept only the in-frame ones, dropping some. The table has some 60,000 clones, 86% seen once. The material was CD4+ or CD8+ T cells sorted from blood, obtained in a trial of the OX40 agonist ivuxolimab. The receptor source for this set is an adult with an advanced solid tumor such as melanoma, head and neck, liver or kidney cancer.

The chain carries TRBV10-3 and TRBJ2-2; 13 bases fit TRBD2. CDR1 ENHRY and CDR2 SYGVKD come from the germline V gene. V lost 4 bases, J lost 7 bases, and 9 bases stayed unmatched. The CDR3 is 17 amino acids. The CDR3 nucleotides are TGTGCCATCAGTGCAGCGGGACTAGCGGGATCGGACGGGGAGCTGTTTTTT. The encoded protein is CAISAAGLAGSDGELFF.

The chain is built from TRBV19 and TRBJ2-1; 9 nucleotides agree with TRBD2. This CDR3 spans 15 amino acids. Germline V gene sequence: CDR1 LNHDA, CDR2 SQIVND (reference sequence). After removal of 3 bases from V and 10 bases from J, the junction contained 10 bases not matched to a gene. CDR3: CASSMRGRALGEQFF. The CDR3 nucleotides read TGTGCCAGTAGTATGCGCGGGAGGGCCTTGGGGGAGCAGTTCTTC.

The chain employs TRBV7-2 and TRBJ2-7; D may be TRBD2 (6 bases). Germline lookup yields CDR1 SGHTA and CDR2 FQGNSA. V dropped 0 bases and J dropped 4 bases, with 7 bases sitting between them. This CDR3 has 13 residues. CDR3 DNA sequence: TGTGCCAGCAGCTTAGCGGGAGGTTACGAGCAGTACTTC. Translating it yields CASSLAGGYEQYF.

This chain links TRBV5-5 with TRBJ1-4; maybe TRBD1 (5 bases). Germline CDR1 and CDR2: SGHKS and YYEKEE (reference sequence). Trimming pared 3 bases from V and 3 bases from J, leaving 15 bases between. This CDR3 is built from 16 residues. The chain's CDR3 is CASSSGRQSANEKLFF. Written as DNA, the CDR3 is TGTGCCAGCAGCTCCGGGCGACAGAGCGCTAATGAAAAACTGTTTTTT.

The chain recombines TRBV9 with TRBJ2-7, with D hard to call. The germline gives CDR1 SGDLS, CDR2 YYNGEE. The CDR3 has 14 residues. V lost 2 bases, J lost 6 bases, and 15 bases lay in between. CDR3 nucleotides: TGTGCCAGCAGCGTGGATCTGAATTGGGGCGAGCAGTACTTC. Residues: CASSVDLNWGEQYF.